This T cell receptor beta chain originates from a study of shared clonotypes between healthy human individuals. Study findings and constraints: Of the naive CD4 clonotypes, around 4.7% were shared across several donors.

With respect to this clone: Antigen unknown.

Sequencing used immunoSEQ multiplex PCR; TCRdb keeps in-frame clones, though not all of them. The sample lists 650,000 to 800,000 clones; 72% were seen once. The investigators split CD4+ cells into a CD45RA+ naive subset and a CD45RA-negative memory subset. This CDR3 comprises 15 residues. The germline V and J ends were trimmed by 6 bases and 0 bases, with 13 bases remaining between them. CDR1 and CDR2 (germline): MNHNY, SVGAGI (reference sequence). Sequencing was performed on memory CD4+ T cells sorted from blood. Subset indicated: CD45RA-negative fraction. The rearrangement uses TRBV6-6 and TRBJ2-3; D unresolved. This clonotype was obtained from a woman younger than 45 in good health. CDR3: CASSPHTASTDTQYF. CDR3 DNA: TGTGCCAGCAGCCCACACACTGCTAGCACAGATACGCAGTATTTT.